This TCR beta chain was profiled in a study of blood T cell repertoires in COVID-19. Study summary: Specimens from acute and convalescent COVID-19 originated in the United States, Italy and Spain.

The CDR3 consists of 14 residues. The V gene lost 5 bases and the J gene lost 3 bases, with 14 bases spanning the gap. Per germline, CDR1 SEHNR and CDR2 FQNEAQ (reference sequence). Original methodology: The assay estimated nucleated cells by amplifying reference gene primers. TCRdb keeps only in-frame clones here, not all; method: immunoSEQ multiplex PCR. V, J and clone size derive from that table, while D and trimming were established from the DNA sequence. Among around 150,000 clones listed, 90% were seen once. The chain links TRBV7-9 to TRBJ2-7, with TRBD1 as a possible D gene (6 bases). The TCR comes from a man aged 60-69 years with active or convalescent COVID-19. The sample comprised peripheral blood. Written as DNA, the CDR3 is TGTGCCAGCAGCGTAGTGGTAGGGGGCTACGAGCAGTACTTC. This translates into CASSVVVGGYEQYF.